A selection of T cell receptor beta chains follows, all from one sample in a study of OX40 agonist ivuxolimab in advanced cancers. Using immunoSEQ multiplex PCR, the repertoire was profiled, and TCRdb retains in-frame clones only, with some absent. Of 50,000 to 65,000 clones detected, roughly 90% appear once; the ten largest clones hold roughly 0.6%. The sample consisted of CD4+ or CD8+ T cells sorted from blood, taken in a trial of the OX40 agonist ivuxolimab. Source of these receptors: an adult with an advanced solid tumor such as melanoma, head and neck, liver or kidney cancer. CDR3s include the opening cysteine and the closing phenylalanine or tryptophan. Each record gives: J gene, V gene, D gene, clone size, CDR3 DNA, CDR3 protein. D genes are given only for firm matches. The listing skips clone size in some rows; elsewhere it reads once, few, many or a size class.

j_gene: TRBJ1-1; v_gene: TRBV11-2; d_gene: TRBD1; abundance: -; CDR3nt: TGTGCCAGCAGCCGACAGGGCGGGGTCACTGAAGCTTTCTTT; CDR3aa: CASSRQGGVTEAFF
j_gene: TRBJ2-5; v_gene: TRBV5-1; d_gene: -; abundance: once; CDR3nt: TGCGCCAGCAGCTTGGCGCAGGGCTGGGAGACCCAGTACTTC; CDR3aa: CASSLAQGWETQYF
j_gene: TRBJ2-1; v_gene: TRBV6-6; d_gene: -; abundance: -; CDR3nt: TGTGCCAGCAGCCGGACACTAACCTCCTACAATGAGCAGTTCTTC; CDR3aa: CASSRTLTSYNEQFF
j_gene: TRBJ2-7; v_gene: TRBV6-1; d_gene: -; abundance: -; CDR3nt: TGTGCCAGCAACCTCAGCTACGAGCAGTACTTC; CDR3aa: CASNLSYEQYF
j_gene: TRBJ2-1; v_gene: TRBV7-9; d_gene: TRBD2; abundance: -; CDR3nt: TGTGCCAGCAGCCGAGGACTAGCGGGAGGCAATGAGCAGTTCTTC; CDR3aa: CASSRGLAGGNEQFF
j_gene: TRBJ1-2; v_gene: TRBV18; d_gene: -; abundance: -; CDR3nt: TGTGCCAGCTCACCACGTCGAGGGGGAGCTAACTATGGCTACACCTTC; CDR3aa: CASSPRRGGANYGYTF
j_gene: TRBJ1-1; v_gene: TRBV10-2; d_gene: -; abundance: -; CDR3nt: TGCGCCAGCAGTGAACCAGGTTTGAACACTGAAGCTTTCTTT; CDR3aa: CASSEPGLNTEAFF
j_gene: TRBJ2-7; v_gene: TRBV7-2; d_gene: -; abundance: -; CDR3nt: TGTGCCAGCAGGGTAGGGGGGGGCCCCTACGAGCAGTACTTC; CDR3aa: CASRVGGGPYEQYF
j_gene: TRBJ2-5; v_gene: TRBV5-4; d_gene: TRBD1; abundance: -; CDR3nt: TGTGCCAGCAGCCCAGCCAGACAGGGGTGGAGAGAGACCCAGTACTTC; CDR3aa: CASSPARQGWRETQYF
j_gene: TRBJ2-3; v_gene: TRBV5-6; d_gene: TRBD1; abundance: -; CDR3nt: TGTGCCAGCAGCTTCGCCGGACAGGGAGGTGGCGATACGCAGTATTTT; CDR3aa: CASSFAGQGGGDTQYF
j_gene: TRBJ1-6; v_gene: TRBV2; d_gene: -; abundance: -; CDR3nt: TGTGCCAGCAGTGAAGGGGGGTTTAATTCACCCCTCCACTTT; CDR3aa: CASSEGGFNSPLHF
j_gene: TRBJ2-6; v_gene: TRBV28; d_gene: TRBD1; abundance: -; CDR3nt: TGTGCCAGCAGCCCAACGCAGGGGGTGGTATCCGGGGCCAACGTCCTGACTTTC; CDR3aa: CASSPTQGVVSGANVLTF
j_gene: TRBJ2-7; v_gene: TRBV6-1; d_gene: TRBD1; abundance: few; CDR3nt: TGTGCCAGCAGTGAAATGGACAGGGGACTCGAGCAGTACTTC; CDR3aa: CASSEMDRGLEQYF
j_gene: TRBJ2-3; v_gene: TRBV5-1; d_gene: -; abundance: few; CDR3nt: TGCGCCAGCAGCTTGGAAAGCACAGATACGCAGTATTTT; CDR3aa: CASSLESTDTQYF
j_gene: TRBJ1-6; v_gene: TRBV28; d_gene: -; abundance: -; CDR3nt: TGTGCCAGCAGCTGGGGAACTAGCTCCTATAATTCACCCCTCCACTTT; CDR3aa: CASSWGTSSYNSPLHF
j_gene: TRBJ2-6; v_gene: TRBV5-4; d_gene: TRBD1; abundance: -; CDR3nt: TGTGCCAGCAGCGTATACAGGGGTGCCGGGGCCAACGTCCTGACTTTC; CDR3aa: CASSVYRGAGANVLTF
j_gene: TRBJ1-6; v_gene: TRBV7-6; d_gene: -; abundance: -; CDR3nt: TGTGCCAGCAGCTTAGGGGGCCCTCGGGCGGGAAGGAATTCACCCCTCCACTTT; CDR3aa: CASSLGGPRAGRNSPLHF
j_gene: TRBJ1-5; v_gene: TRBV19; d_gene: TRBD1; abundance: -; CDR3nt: TGTGCCAGTAGTATGGGGGACAGGGGGCGCAATCAGCCCCAGCATTTT; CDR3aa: CASSMGDRGRNQPQHF
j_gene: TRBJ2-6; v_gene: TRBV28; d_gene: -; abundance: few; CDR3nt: TGTGCCAGCAGACACCCTGGGGCCAACGTCCTGACTTTC; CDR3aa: CASRHPGANVLTF
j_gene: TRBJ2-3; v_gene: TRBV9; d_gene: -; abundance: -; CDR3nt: TGTGCCAGCAGCGTAGCAGTTTCGGGTCTCGCAGATACGCAGTATTTT; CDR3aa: CASSVAVSGLADTQYF
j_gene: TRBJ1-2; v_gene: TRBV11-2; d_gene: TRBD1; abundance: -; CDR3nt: TGTGCCAGCAGCACCTCTCCCCGGGACAGCGTCTATGGCTACACCTTC; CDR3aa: CASSTSPRDSVYGYTF
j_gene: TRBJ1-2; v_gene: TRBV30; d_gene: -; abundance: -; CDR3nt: TGTGCCTGGACTGGTAACTATGGCTACACCTTC; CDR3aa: CAWTGNYGYTF
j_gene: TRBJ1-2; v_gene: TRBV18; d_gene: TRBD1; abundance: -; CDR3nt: TGTGCCAGCTCACAGGGACAGGGCGATGGCTACACCTTC; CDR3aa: CASSQGQGDGYTF
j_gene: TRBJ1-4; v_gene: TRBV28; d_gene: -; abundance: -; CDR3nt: TGTGCCAGCAGTTTTCAGGGGCGACTGTTTTTT; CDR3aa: CASSFQGRLFF
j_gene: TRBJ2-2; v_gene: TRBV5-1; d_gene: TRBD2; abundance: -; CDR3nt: TGCGCCAGCAGCCCGACTAGCGCAGGCAACACCGGGGAGCTGTTTTTT; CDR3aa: CASSPTSAGNTGELFF
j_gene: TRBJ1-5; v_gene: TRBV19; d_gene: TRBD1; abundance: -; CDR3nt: TGTGCCAGTAGCCGCCGGACAGGGGACCATAGCAATCAGCCCCAGCATTTT; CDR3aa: CASSRRTGDHSNQPQHF
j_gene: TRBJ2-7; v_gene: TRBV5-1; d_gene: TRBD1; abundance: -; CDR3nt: TGCGCCAGCAGCTTGGGGGACAGGTACGAGCAGTACTTC; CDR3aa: CASSLGDRYEQYF
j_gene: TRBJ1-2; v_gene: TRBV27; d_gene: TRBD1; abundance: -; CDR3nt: TGTGCCAGCAGTCCCCGGGACAGGGGGCGAACTTCTAACTATGGCTACACCTTC; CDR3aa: CASSPRDRGRTSNYGYTF
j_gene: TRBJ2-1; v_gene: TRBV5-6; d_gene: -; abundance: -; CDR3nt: TGTGCCAGCAGCGTGTTACGTTCCAATGAGCAGTTCTTC; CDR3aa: CASSVLRSNEQFF
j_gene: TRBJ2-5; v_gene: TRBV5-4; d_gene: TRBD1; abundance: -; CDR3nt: TGTGCCAGCAGCCGCTCGGACAGGGTGTCCCAGTACTTC; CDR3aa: CASSRSDRVSQYF
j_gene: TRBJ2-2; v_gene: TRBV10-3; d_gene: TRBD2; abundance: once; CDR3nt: TGTGCCATCATGGATAGCGGGACCACCGGGGAGCTGTTTTTT; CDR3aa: CAIMDSGTTGELFF
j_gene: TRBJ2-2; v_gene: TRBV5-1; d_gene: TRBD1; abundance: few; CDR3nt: TGCGCCAGCAGCTTCGGGCAGGGGGCGCCTACCGGGGAGCTGTTTTTT; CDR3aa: CASSFGQGAPTGELFF
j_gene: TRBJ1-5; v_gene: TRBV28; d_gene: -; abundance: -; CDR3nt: TGTGCCAGCAGTTTAGTCTGGGGGGGGCAAAGAGAGGGTAATCAGCCCCAGCATTTT; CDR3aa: CASSLVWGGQREGNQPQHF